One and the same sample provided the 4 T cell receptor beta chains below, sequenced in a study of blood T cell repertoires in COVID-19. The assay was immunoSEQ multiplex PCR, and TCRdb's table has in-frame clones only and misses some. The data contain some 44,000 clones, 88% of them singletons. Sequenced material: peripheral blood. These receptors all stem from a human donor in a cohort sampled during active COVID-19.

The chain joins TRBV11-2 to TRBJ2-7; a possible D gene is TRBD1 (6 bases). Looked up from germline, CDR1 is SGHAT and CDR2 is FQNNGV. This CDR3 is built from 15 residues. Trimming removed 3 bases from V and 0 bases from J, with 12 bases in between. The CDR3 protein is CASSFPARGSYEQYF. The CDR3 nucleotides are TGTGCCAGCAGCTTCCCCGCCAGGGGCTCCTACGAGCAGTACTTC. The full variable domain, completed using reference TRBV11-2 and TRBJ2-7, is EAGVAQSPRYKIIEKRQSVAFWCNPISGHATLYWYQQILGQGPKLLIQFQNNGVVDDSQLPKDRFSAERLKGVDSTLKIQPAKLEDSAVYLCASSFPARGSYEQYFGPGTRLTVT.

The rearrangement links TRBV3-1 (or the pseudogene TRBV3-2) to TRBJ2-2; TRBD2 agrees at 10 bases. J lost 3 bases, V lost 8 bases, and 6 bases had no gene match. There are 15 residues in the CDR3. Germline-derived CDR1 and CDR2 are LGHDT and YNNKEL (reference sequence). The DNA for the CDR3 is TGTGCCAGCGGAAGCGGGGGGGCCGACACCGGGGAGCTGTTTTTT. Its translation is CASGSGGADTGELFF.

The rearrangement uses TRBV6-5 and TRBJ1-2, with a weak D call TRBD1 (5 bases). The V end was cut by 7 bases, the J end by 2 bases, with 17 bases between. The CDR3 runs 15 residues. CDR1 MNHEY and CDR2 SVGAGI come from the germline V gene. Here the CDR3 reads CASIRLLTDNYGYTF. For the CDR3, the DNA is TGTGCCAGCATCCGACTCTTGACAGACAACTATGGCTACACCTTC.

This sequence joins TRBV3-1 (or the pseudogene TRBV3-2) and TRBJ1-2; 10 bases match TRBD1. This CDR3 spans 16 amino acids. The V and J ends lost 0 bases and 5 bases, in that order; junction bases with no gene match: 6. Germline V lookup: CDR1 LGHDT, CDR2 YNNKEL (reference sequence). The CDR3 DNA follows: TGTGCCAGCAGCCAAGATGATCAGGACAGGGGGTATGGCTACACCTTC. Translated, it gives CASSQDDQDRGYGYTF.